The next 21 T cell receptor beta chains were all read from a single sample in a study of early T cells in non-severe SARS-CoV-2 infection. Each CDR3 protein is one row after TCRdb ran MiXCR on the 5' RACE reads. The table includes about 110,000 distinct CDR3 sequences, roughly 12% detected once. Here the sequenced sample was whole blood, taken at baseline. These receptors all come from an adult who was a healthcare worker with PCR-confirmed SARS-CoV-2 infection or an uninfected control (not recorded which).

This clonotype was found many times. CDR3 bases: TGCAGTGCTCCTGCCAGAAACAAGAACACAGATACGCAGTATTTT. Protein product: CSAPARNKNTDTQYF. The gene calls are TRBV20-1 and TRBJ2-3, with unresolved D. Germline CDR1 is DFQATT and CDR2 is SNEGSKA (reference sequence). V lost 5 bases, J lost 2 bases, and 17 bases lay in between. This CDR3 has 15 amino acids.

The gene calls are TRBV27 and TRBJ1-2; maybe TRBD1 (5 bases). There are 15 residues in the CDR3. The V gene's germline CDR1 is MNHEY and CDR2 SMNVEV (reference sequence). Trimming pared 2 bases from V and 10 bases from J, leaving 20 bases between. The CDR3 sequence is CASSLSWDRRSVYTF. The CDR3 DNA reads as TGTGCCAGCAGTTTAAGTTGGGACCGCCGAAGCGTCTACACCTTC.

This clonotype was seen a handful of times. This chain connects TRBV7-8 to TRBJ2-7; weak D call: TRBD2 (6 bases). Trimming pared 5 bases from V and 3 bases from J, leaving 14 bases between. CDR1 and CDR2 from the germline V gene are SGHVS and FQNEAQ. This CDR3 has 14 amino acids. CDR3 residues: CASSAAGTVYEQYF. In DNA, the CDR3 is TGTGCCAGCAGCGCGGCCGGGACTGTCTACGAGCAGTACTTC.

There are a few counts of this clonotype. The V call is TRBV27, the J call TRBJ1-6, with a tentative D call TRBD1 (6 bases). Germline assignment: CDR1 MNHEY and CDR2 SMNVEV (reference sequence). Trimming shortened V by 3 bases and J by 5 bases, and 14 bases separated the two germline ends. This CDR3 is 16 amino acids long. The CDR3 DNA reads as TGTGCCAGCAGTTTTTTAGGACAGTACGATAATTCACCCCTCCACTTT. Translating gives CASSFLGQYDNSPLHF.

This clonotype appeared a few times. The chain recombines TRBV12-3 or TRBV12-4 with TRBJ2-4; 7 positions agree with TRBD2. Germline trimming cut 5 bases from V and 4 bases from J; bases unmatched to any gene: 5. The CDR3 has 14 amino acids. In DNA form, the CDR3 reads TGTGCCAGCAGTCCCTCCGGGGGGAAAAACATTCAGTACTTC. It translates to CASSPSGGKNIQYF.

This clonotype was counted only a few times. The V and J genes are TRBV11-2 and TRBJ2-5, with TRBD2 as a possible D gene (5 bases). Germline CDR1 and CDR2: SGHAT and FQNNGV. The V gene lost 5 bases and the J gene lost 6 bases, with 13 bases spanning the gap. The CDR3 contains 13 residues. CDR3 region: CASSPPGTKTQYF. In DNA, the CDR3 is TGTGCCAGCAGCCCCCCGGGAACGAAGACCCAGTACTTC.

The table lists this clonotype with a few counts. The chain links TRBV6-6 to TRBJ2-1; 13 bases align to TRBD2. The germline gives CDR1 MNHNY, CDR2 SVGAGI (reference sequence). The CDR3 contains 16 residues. V shed 6 bases, J shed 5 bases, and the junction held 7 bases outside the gene matches. CDR3 in DNA: TGTGCCAGCAGGAACCCCGGGACTAGCGGGAACAATGAGCAGTTCTTC. It codes for CASRNPGTSGNNEQFF.

This chain links TRBV19 with TRBJ2-5; D might be TRBD2 (6 bases). From germline, CDR1 is LNHDA and CDR2 SQIVND (reference sequence). The V end lost 4 bases, the J end lost 5 bases, and 14 bases lay between the germline ends. CDR3 length: 14 amino acids. The DNA for the CDR3 is TGTGCCAGTAGTACAAGGAGGGGTGTGGAGACCCAGTACTTC. As protein: CASSTRRGVETQYF.

This sequence joins TRBV18 and TRBJ1-5; 12 bases align to TRBD1. This CDR3 is built from 18 residues. Trimming at V came to 6 bases and at J to 5 bases, leaving 14 bases not matched to a gene. Germline V gene sequence: CDR1 KGHSH, CDR2 LQKENI. The CDR3 loop is CASSLILGTGGADQPQHF. CDR3 coding DNA: TGTGCCAGCTCCTTAATCCTAGGGACAGGGGGCGCGGATCAGCCCCAGCATTTT.

This rearrangement joins TRBV29-1 to TRBJ1-3; D possibly corresponds to TRBD1 (6 bases). V was pared by 6 bases and J by 0 bases, with 30 bases between. The CDR3 consists of 20 residues. The germline CDR1 and CDR2 sequences are SQVTM and ANQGSEA. CDR3 coding DNA: TGCAGCGTCGACTGTGCCCTTAGACAGGCGGCCATCAACTCTGGAAACACCATATATTTT. Translating gives CSVDCALRQAAINSGNTIYF.

The chain couples TRBV9 to TRBJ1-4, with a tentative D call TRBD1 (6 bases). CDR1 and CDR2 (germline): SGDLS, YYNGEE. The V end was cut by 3 bases, the J end by 6 bases, with 12 bases between. The CDR3 length is 14 residues. The CDR3 reads CASSEGTLDEKLFF. The CDR3 DNA follows: TGTGCCAGCAGCGAAGGGACACTAGATGAAAAACTGTTTTTT.

The sample holds a few counts of this clonotype. The gene calls are TRBV4-1 and TRBJ1-6; TRBD1 matches 10 bases. Germline V CDR1 and CDR2: MGHRA, YSYEKL. The V and J ends lost 4 bases and 8 bases, in that order; junction bases with no gene match: 5. This CDR3 is built from 15 residues. CDR3 loop: CASSLSGTGDSPLHF. The CDR3 nucleotides read TGCGCCAGCAGCCTCTCCGGGACAGGGGATTCACCCCTCCACTTT.

This sequence joins TRBV4-1 and TRBJ2-3, with TRBD1 matching 7 bases. CDR1 is MGHRA and CDR2 is YSYEKL in the germline V gene. The CDR3 sequence is 16 residues long. The V gene end was trimmed by 4 bases and the J gene end by 0 bases; junction bases not matched to a gene: 7. The CDR3 coding sequence is TGCGCCAGCAGCCTTGCACACAGGGGAAGCACAGATACGCAGTATTTT. This translates into CASSLAHRGSTDTQYF.

This clonotype has a handful of counts. This chain links TRBV12-3 or TRBV12-4 with TRBJ2-3; 7 bases line up with TRBD1. This CDR3 is 15 amino acids long. Unmatched junction bases numbered 11, after V lost 7 bases and J lost 4 bases. CDR3 in DNA: TGTGCCAGCACCTTAAGGAACAGGGGCCCAGATACGCAGTATTTT. It encodes CASTLRNRGPDTQYF.

The rearrangement joins TRBV2 to TRBJ2-7, with TRBD2 identical over 15 bases. The germline CDR1 and CDR2 sequences are SNHLY and FYNNEI. V dropped 8 bases and J dropped 4; count of bases not matched to a gene: 6. This CDR3 spans 15 amino acids. CDR3 residues: CASGGLAGGPYEQYF. In nucleotides, the CDR3 is TGTGCCAGCGGGGGACTAGCGGGAGGTCCGTACGAGCAGTACTTC.

The chain carries TRBV3-1 and TRBJ2-1; perhaps TRBD2 as D (6 bases). V was pared by 4 bases and J by 10 bases, with 14 bases between. Germline assignment: CDR1 LGHDT and CDR2 YNNKEL (reference sequence). The CDR3 contains 13 residues. The CDR3 sequence: CASSPGLLREQFF. The CDR3 DNA follows: TGTGCCAGCAGCCCGGGACTCCTAAGGGAGCAGTTCTTC.

V is TRBV18 and J is TRBJ1-2; D not certain. The CDR3 is 12 amino acids. Looked up from germline, CDR1 is KGHSH and CDR2 is LQKENI. V lost 4 bases and J lost 4, with 7 bases in between. The CDR3 is CASSQEIYGYTF. CDR3 sequence (DNA): TGTGCCAGCTCACAGGAAATCTATGGCTACACCTTC. Based on the CDR3 plus reference TRBV18 and TRBJ1-2, the full variable domain is NAGVMQNPRHLVRRRGQEARLRCSPMKGHSHVYWYRQLPEEGLKFMVYLQKENIIDESGMPKERFSAEFPKEGPSILRIQQVVRGDSAAYFCASSQEIYGYTFGSGTRLTVV.

A few counts support this clonotype. The chain links TRBV29-1 to TRBJ1-1; no reliable D call. The CDR3 is 11 residues long. V was trimmed by 3 bases and J by 7 bases, leaving 9 bases between them. Germline V gives CDR1 SQVTM, CDR2 ANQGSEA. The CDR3 protein is CSVDGRSEAFF. The CDR3 bases are TGCAGCGTTGATGGGCGAAGTGAAGCTTTCTTT.

There are many counts of this clonotype. The V call is TRBV18, the J call TRBJ1-2, with a weak D call TRBD1 (5 bases). The germline V gene has CDR1 KGHSH and CDR2 LQKENI. Trimming stripped 6 bases from V and 5 bases from J, with 13 bases between. The CDR3 sequence is 13 residues long. The DNA for the CDR3 is TGTGCCAGCTCCCGACCGGGGCTATATGGCTACACCTTC. Its protein product is CASSRPGLYGYTF.

This clonotype was seen repeatedly, ten times or more. The chain couples TRBV2 to TRBJ1-2; D gene unclear. Germline V CDR1 and CDR2: SNHLY, FYNNEI. Trimming pared 4 bases from V and 4 bases from J, leaving 19 bases between. The CDR3 totals 16 residues. The CDR3 protein is CASSGVAGSDVYGYTF. In nucleotides, the CDR3 is TGTGCCAGCAGTGGGGTAGCGGGGTCGGACGTCTATGGCTACACCTTC.

This clonotype was seen only a few times. The V and J genes are TRBV27 and TRBJ2-3, with D perhaps matching TRBD2 (6 bases). Trimming took 5 bases from V and 6 from J, leaving 15 bases between them. This CDR3 is 14 amino acids long. The germline V gene encodes CDR1 MNHEY and CDR2 SMNVEV (reference sequence). CDR3 DNA sequence: TGTGCCAGCAGTGGGTTTAGCGGAGTCGATACGCAGTATTTT. Translation gives CASSGFSGVDTQYF.